Presented here are 23 T cell receptor beta chains from one specimen sequenced in a study of blood T cell repertoires in COVID-19. Measured with immunoSEQ multiplex PCR; TCRdb has only the in-frame clones, and not every one. The sample gives 100,000 to 150,000 clones, 82% of which show up once; 4.5% is in the top ten. The source material was peripheral blood. The receptor set was obtained from a woman aged 70-85 years with acute or convalescent COVID-19.

The chain has TRBV18 and TRBJ1-1; TRBD1 is a possible D gene (6 bases). Germline loops: CDR1 KGHSH, CDR2 LQKENI. The CDR3 covers 13 residues. The V and J ends lost 3 bases and 3 bases respectively, with 8 bases between them. CDR3 loop: CASSPRTDTEAFF. The CDR3 coding sequence is TGTGCCAGCTCACCCAGGACAGACACTGAAGCTTTCTTT.

This clone has a handful of counts. J is TRBJ1-5 and V is TRBV27; D might be TRBD1 (6 bases). Trimming pared 2 bases from V and 6 bases from J, leaving 14 bases between. Germline assignment: CDR1 MNHEY and CDR2 SMNVEV (reference sequence). There are 15 residues in the CDR3. The CDR3 here is CASSLGGPTGQPQHF. In DNA, the CDR3 is TGTGCCAGCAGTTTAGGGGGCCCCACCGGTCAGCCCCAGCATTTT.

V is TRBV6-2 or TRBV6-3 and J is TRBJ2-1; 11 bases agree with TRBD2. CDR1 and CDR2 (germline): MNHEY, SVGEGT. V dropped 4 bases and J dropped 9; count of bases not matched to a gene: 23. This CDR3 contains 20 residues. CDR3 in DNA: TGTGCCAGCAGTTTAGGGGGGGGATGGTCCCCTAGCGGGGGGCCAGGTGAGCAGTTCTTC. It yields the protein CASSLGGGWSPSGGPGEQFF.

V and J are TRBV24-1 and TRBJ1-2; D is possibly TRBD1 (6 bases). The CDR3 is 15 residues long. CDR1 KGHDR and CDR2 SFDVKD come from the germline V gene. V was pared by 2 bases and J by 3 bases, with 12 bases between. The CDR3, as DNA: TGTGCCACCAGTGATTCCCGGACAGATTACTATGGCTACACCTTC. This sequence encodes CATSDSRTDYYGYTF.

The chain carries TRBV28 and TRBJ1-5; D is uncertain. In germline, CDR1 is MDHEN, CDR2 SYDVKM. The CDR3 contains 17 residues. The germline V and J ends were trimmed by 4 bases and 0 bases, with 16 bases remaining between them. In nucleotides, the CDR3 is TGTGCCAGCAGTTCCCCACATATCTCTTATAGCAATCAGCCCCAGCATTTT. Protein: CASSSPHISYSNQPQHF.

The chain recombines TRBV9 with TRBJ1-1, with D unclear. Trimming stripped 6 bases from V and 1 base from J, with 10 bases between. This CDR3 comprises 13 residues. Germline V CDR1 and CDR2: SGDLS, YYNGEE. The CDR3 sequence: CASTPGGNTEAFF. CDR3 nucleotides: TGTGCCAGCACCCCGGGAGGGAACACTGAAGCTTTCTTT. The variable domain in full, with the rest retrieved from reference TRBV9 and TRBJ1-1, is DSGVTQTPKHLITATGQRVTLRCSPRSGDLSVYWYQQSLDQGLQFLIQYYNGEERAKGNILERFSAQQFPDLHSELNLSSLELGDSALYFCASTPGGNTEAFFGQGTRLTVV.

The J gene is TRBJ2-3, the V gene TRBV9; TRBD2 matches at 8 bases. V was clipped by 4 bases and J by 4 bases; unmatched bases: 8. This CDR3 comprises 15 residues. Germline values: CDR1 SGDLS, CDR2 YYNGEE. The CDR3 spells CASSPGTRGSDTQYF. CDR3 DNA: TGTGCCAGCAGCCCGGGGACTAGAGGTTCAGATACGCAGTATTTT.

This chain uses TRBV7-9 with TRBJ1-1; the D gene is possibly TRBD1 (5 bases). The germline V gene encodes CDR1 SEHNR and CDR2 FQNEAQ (reference sequence). Trimming took 5 bases from V and 6 from J, leaving 13 bases between them. The length of the CDR3 is 13 residues. The CDR3 region is CASSLPGLAEAFF. The CDR3 region has the DNA TGTGCCAGCAGCCTTCCAGGGTTGGCTGAAGCTTTCTTT.

J is TRBJ2-2 and V is TRBV7-7; the match to TRBD1 covers 8 bases. This CDR3 contains 15 residues. The germline gives CDR1 SSHAT, CDR2 FNYEAQ (reference sequence). The V gene end was trimmed by 6 bases and the J gene end by 4 bases; junction bases not matched to a gene: 7. The CDR3 reads CASSPGTGLTGELFF. CDR3 nucleotides: TGTGCCAGCAGTCCTGGGACAGGCCTCACCGGGGAGCTGTTTTTT.

V gene TRBV11-2 combines with J gene TRBJ1-3; possibly TRBD1 for D (5 bases). The V gene lost 4 bases and the J gene lost 3 bases, with 13 bases spanning the gap. The germline CDR1 and CDR2 sequences are SGHAT and FQNNGV. This CDR3 is 15 amino acids long. The CDR3 loop is CASSSPDIYGNTIYF. The CDR3 nucleotides read TGTGCCAGCAGCTCCCCGGACATATATGGAAACACCATATATTTT. The complete variable domain, with remaining parts taken from reference TRBV11-2 and TRBJ1-3, reads EAGVAQSPRYKIIEKRQSVAFWCNPISGHATLYWYQQILGQGPKLLIQFQNNGVVDDSQLPKDRFSAERLKGVDSTLKIQPAKLEDSAVYLCASSSPDIYGNTIYFGEGSWLTVV.

This clone has more than one count but fewer than ten. V and J are TRBV10-3 and TRBJ1-2, with D perhaps TRBD1 (5 bases). CDR1 is ENHRY and CDR2 is SYGVKD in the germline V gene. The germline V and J ends were trimmed by 6 bases and 6 bases, with 17 bases remaining between them. The CDR3 is made up of 14 amino acids. The CDR3 protein is CAIRPDRRMHGYTF. The CDR3 region has the DNA TGTGCCATCAGACCCGACAGACGTATGCATGGCTACACCTTC.

The chain employs TRBV14 and TRBJ1-1; D is uncertain. Germline V lookup: CDR1 SGHDN, CDR2 FVKESK. This CDR3 spans 15 amino acids. Between the trimmed V and J ends, which lost 1 base and 1 base, there was a span of 10 bases. For the CDR3, the DNA is TGTGCCAGCAGCCAAGGTCTGGGCTGGAACACTGAAGCTTTCTTT. Its protein product is CASSQGLGWNTEAFF.

The chain has TRBV12-3 or TRBV12-4 and TRBJ2-7; D is ambiguous. Trimming removed 8 bases at V and 3 bases at J, with 8 bases between. The CDR3 has 11 residues. The CDR3 bases are TGTGCCAGCTCGGCAGGCTACGAGCAGTACTTC. It codes for CASSAGYEQYF.

The chain recombines TRBV11-3 with TRBJ2-7, with D possibly being TRBD2 (7 bases). This CDR3 region has 12 residues. The V and J ends lost 8 bases and 2 bases respectively, with 10 bases between them. CDR1 SGHNT and CDR2 YENEEA come from the germline V gene. The CDR3 DNA follows: TGTGCCAGCGGGAGGGGGGCCTACGAGCAGTACTTC. This gives the protein CASGRGAYEQYF.

V usage is TRBV11-3 and J usage is TRBJ2-1; 10 bases match TRBD2. With 1 base clipped from V and 5 bases from J, the junction kept 11 bases outside the gene matches. This CDR3 is 18 amino acids long. Looked up from germline, CDR1 is SGHNT and CDR2 is YENEEA. CDR3 in DNA: TGTGCCAGCAGCTTAGTGGTCGTTAGCGGGGGGCTGAACAATGAGCAGTTCTTC. It codes for CASSLVVVSGGLNNEQFF. The full variable domain, with the rest looked up from reference TRBV11-3 and TRBJ2-1, is EAGVVQSPRYKIIEKKQPVAFWCNPISGHNTLYWYLQNLGQGPELLIRYENEEAVDDSQLPKDRFSAERLKGVDSTLKIQPAELGDSAVYLCASSLVVVSGGLNNEQFFGPGTRLTVL.

This sequence joins TRBV6-5 and TRBJ1-2; 9 nucleotides agree with TRBD1. Germline CDR1 is MNHEY and CDR2 is SVGAGI. This CDR3 is 12 amino acids long. With V trimmed by 10 bases and J by 8 bases, 8 bases remained unmatched. The CDR3 bases are TGTGCCACCATACAGGGGGCAGAGGGCTACACCTTC. Translating gives CATIQGAEGYTF.

V gene TRBV11-2 combines with J gene TRBJ1-6; no reliable D call. Per germline, CDR1 SGHAT and CDR2 FQNNGV. The CDR3 spans 15 residues. Deletions cut 0 bases from V and 8 bases from J, with 11 bases between. CDR3 nucleotide sequence: TGTGCCAGCAGCTTAGATAGTACAGCCTATTCACCCCTCCACTTT. It yields the protein CASSLDSTAYSPLHF.

The J gene is TRBJ1-1, the V gene TRBV27; D call uncertain. The CDR3 contains 15 residues. Trimming pared 4 bases from V and 2 bases from J, leaving 14 bases between. The germline CDR1 and CDR2 sequences are MNHEY and SMNVEV (reference sequence). CDR3 bases: TGTGCCAGCAGTTCAGCTTTGGACTTCAACACTGAAGCTTTCTTT. This codes for CASSSALDFNTEAFF.

CDR3 sequence: CASSRQGATEAFF. CDR3 in DNA: TGTGCCAGCAGTAGACAGGGGGCCACTGAAGCTTTCTTT. The genes are TRBV6-6 and TRBJ1-1; 10 nucleotides align to TRBD1. This CDR3 has 13 amino acids. CDR1 MNHNY and CDR2 SVGAGI come from the germline V gene (reference sequence). J was trimmed by 4 bases and V by 5 bases; bases with no gene match: 1.

The rearrangement uses TRBV12-3 or TRBV12-4 and TRBJ1-1; 7 nucleotides match TRBD1. V trimming: 6 bases; J trimming: 9 bases; junction bases outside the gene matches: 4. The CDR3 consists of 11 residues. The CDR3 loop is CASSSGGQAFF. In DNA form, the CDR3 reads TGTGCCAGCAGCTCAGGGGGACAAGCTTTCTTT.

The chain employs TRBV6-2 or TRBV6-3 and TRBJ1-5; TRBD1 might be the D (5 bases). This CDR3 spans 16 amino acids. Germline V lookup: CDR1 MNHEY, CDR2 SVGEGT. With 5 bases removed from V and 6 bases from J, the gap between germline ends came to 20 bases. In DNA, the CDR3 is TGTGCCAGCAGTCGACCCGGGGGGTTTTACCCTCAGCCCCAGCATTTT. Its translation is CASSRPGGFYPQPQHF.

The chain combines TRBV30 with TRBJ1-5; D uncertain. This CDR3 spans 15 amino acids. Germline V gene data show CDR1 as GTSNPN and CDR2 as SVGIG (reference sequence). Trimming pared 0 bases from V and 0 bases from J, leaving 9 bases between. CDR3 region: CAWSVQAISNQPQHF. The CDR3 nucleotides are TGTGCCTGGAGTGTTCAGGCAATTAGCAATCAGCCCCAGCATTTT.

The J gene is TRBJ2-5, the V gene TRBV2; TRBD2 matches at 7 bases. In germline, CDR1 is SNHLY, CDR2 FYNNEI. Trimming removed 7 bases from V and 5 bases from J; junction bases left unmatched: 16. The CDR3 runs 16 residues. The CDR3 coding sequence is TGTGCCAGCATCCCAACGGGCGGGGGAAGAGGGGAGACCCAGTACTTC. This encodes CASIPTGGGRGETQYF.